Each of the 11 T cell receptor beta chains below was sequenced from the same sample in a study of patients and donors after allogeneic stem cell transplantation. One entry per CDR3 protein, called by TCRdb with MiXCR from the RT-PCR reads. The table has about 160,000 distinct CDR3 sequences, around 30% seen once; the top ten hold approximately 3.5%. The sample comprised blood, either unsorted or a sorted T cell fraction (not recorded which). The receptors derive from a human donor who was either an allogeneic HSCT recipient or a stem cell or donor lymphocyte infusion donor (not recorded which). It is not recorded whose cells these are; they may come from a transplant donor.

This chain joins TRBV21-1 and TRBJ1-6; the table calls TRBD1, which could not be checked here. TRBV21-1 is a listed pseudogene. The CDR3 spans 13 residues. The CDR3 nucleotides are TGTGCCAGAGCAGGGGTCCCTAATTCACCCCTCCACTTT. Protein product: CARAGVPNSPLHF.

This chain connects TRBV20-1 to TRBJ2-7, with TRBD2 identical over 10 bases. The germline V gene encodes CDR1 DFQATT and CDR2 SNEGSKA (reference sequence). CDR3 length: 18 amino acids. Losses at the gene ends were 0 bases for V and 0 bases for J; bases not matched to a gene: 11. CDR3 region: CSARDRRRLAGASYEQYF. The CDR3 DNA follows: TGCAGTGCTAGAGATCGACGGCGGCTAGCGGGAGCCTCCTACGAGCAGTACTTC.

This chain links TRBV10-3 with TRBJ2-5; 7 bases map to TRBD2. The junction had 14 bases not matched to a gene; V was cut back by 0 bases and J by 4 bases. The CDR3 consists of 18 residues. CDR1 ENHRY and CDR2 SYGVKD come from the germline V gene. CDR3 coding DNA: TGTGCCATCAGTGAGTCGTGGCTAGCGGTAGGGGTGAGAGAGACCCAGTACTTC. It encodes CAISESWLAVGVRETQYF.

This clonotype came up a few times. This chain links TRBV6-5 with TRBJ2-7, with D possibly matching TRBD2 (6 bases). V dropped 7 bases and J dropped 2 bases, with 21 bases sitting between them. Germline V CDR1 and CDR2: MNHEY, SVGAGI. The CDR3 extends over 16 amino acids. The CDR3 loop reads CASIDSPGLPPYEQYF. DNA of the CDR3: TGTGCCAGCATTGACTCACCGGGACTTCCACCCTACGAGCAGTACTTC.

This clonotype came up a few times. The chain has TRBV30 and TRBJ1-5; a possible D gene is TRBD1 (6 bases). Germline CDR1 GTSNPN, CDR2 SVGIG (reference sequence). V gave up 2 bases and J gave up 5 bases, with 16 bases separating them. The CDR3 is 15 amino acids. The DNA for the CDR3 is TGTGCCTGGAGTCAGTTTTGGGGGGCCGATCAGCCCCAGCATTTT. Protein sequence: CAWSQFWGADQPQHF.

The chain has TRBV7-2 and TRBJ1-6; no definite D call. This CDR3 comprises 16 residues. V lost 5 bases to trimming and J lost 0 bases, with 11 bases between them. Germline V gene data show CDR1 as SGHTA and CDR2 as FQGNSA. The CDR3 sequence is CASSNDRGSYNSPLHF. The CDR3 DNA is TGTGCCAGCAGCAATGACCGGGGCTCCTATAATTCACCCCTCCACTTT.

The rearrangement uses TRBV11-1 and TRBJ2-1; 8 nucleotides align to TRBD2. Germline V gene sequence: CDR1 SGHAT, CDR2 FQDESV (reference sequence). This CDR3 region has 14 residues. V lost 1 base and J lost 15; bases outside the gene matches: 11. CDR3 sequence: CASSLGTSPNGRFF. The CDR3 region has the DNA TGTGCCAGCAGCTTAGGGACTAGCCCCAATGGGCGGTTCTTC.

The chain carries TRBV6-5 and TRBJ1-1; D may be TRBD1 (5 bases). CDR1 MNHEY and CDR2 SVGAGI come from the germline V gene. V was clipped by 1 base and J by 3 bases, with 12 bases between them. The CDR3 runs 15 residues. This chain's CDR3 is CASSYWGGADTEAFF. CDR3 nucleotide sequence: TGTGCCAGCAGTTACTGGGGAGGGGCGGACACTGAAGCTTTCTTT.

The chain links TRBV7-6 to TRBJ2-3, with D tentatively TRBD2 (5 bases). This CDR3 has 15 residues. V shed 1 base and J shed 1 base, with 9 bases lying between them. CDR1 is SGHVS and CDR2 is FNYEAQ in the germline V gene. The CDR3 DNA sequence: TGTGCCAGCAGCTTAGAGGAGGAGGGCACAGATACGCAGTATTTT. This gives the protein CASSLEEEGTDTQYF. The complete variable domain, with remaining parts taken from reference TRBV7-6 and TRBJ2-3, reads GAGVSQSPRYKVTKRGQDVALRCDPISGHVSLYWYRQALGQGPEFLTYFNYEAQQDKSGLPNDRFSAERPEGSISTLTIQRTEQRDSAMYRCASSLEEEGTDTQYFGPGTRLTVL.

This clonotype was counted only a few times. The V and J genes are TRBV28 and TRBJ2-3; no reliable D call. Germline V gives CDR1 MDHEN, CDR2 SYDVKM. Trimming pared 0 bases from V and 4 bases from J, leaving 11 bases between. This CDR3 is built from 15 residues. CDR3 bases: TGTGCCAGCAGTTTATGGGTGGTGAGGTCAGATACGCAGTATTTT. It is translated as CASSLWVVRSDTQYF.

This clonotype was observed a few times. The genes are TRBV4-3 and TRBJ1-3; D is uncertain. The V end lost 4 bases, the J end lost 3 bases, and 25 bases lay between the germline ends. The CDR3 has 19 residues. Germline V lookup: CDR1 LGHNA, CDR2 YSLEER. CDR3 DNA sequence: TGCGCCAGCAGCCCCCGAGGAGTTTCGGACCTCTCTTATGGAAACACCATATATTTT. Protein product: CASSPRGVSDLSYGNTIYF.